These 24 T cell receptor beta chains came from one sample sequenced in a study of shared clonotypes between healthy human individuals. Sequenced by immunoSEQ multiplex PCR; TCRdb stores in-frame clones only, minus some. The sample lists under 2.5 million clones; roughly 90% were seen once. The sample taken for sequencing was naive CD4+ T cells from PBMCs. Subset in this sample: CD45RA+ positively selected. Receptors were obtained from a man aged 18-30 years in good health. Some clones in this sample may be carry-over from other donors' samples.

The V and J genes are TRBV11-3 and TRBJ2-1, with unresolved D. V was clipped by 2 bases and J by 4 bases, with 6 bases between them. There are 13 residues in the CDR3. CDR1 is SGHNT, CDR2 YENEEA, per germline. The CDR3 loop reads CASSLMGYNEQFF. As DNA, the CDR3 is TGTGCCAGCAGCTTAATGGGATACAATGAGCAGTTCTTC.

This rearrangement joins TRBV27 to TRBJ2-6, with 8 bases lining up with TRBD1. The junction had 9 bases not matched to a gene; V was cut back by 2 bases and J by 0 bases. Germline V CDR1 and CDR2: MNHEY, SMNVEV (reference sequence). The CDR3 runs 19 residues. The CDR3 nucleotides are TGTGCCAGCAGTTTAACCGGGACAGGCGAGCGCTCTGGGGCCAACGTCCTGACTTTC. This encodes CASSLTGTGERSGANVLTF. Filled out from reference TRBV27 and TRBJ2-6, the complete variable domain reads EAQVTQNPRYLITVTGKKLTVTCSQNMNHEYMSWYRQDPGLGLRQIYYSMNVEVTDKGDVPEGYKVSRKEKRNFPLILESPSPNQTSLYFCASSLTGTGERSGANVLTFGAGSRLTVL.

The chain couples TRBV7-9 to TRBJ2-1, with 9 bases fitting TRBD1. Looked up from germline, CDR1 is SEHNR and CDR2 is FQNEAQ (reference sequence). The CDR3 loop spans 16 amino acids. The V gene end was trimmed by 8 bases and the J gene end by 4 bases; junction bases not matched to a gene: 12. Here the CDR3 reads CASAPPGTGLYNEQFF. The CDR3 region has the DNA TGTGCCAGCGCCCCCCCCGGGACAGGGCTTTACAATGAGCAGTTCTTC. Together with reference TRBV7-9 and TRBJ2-1, the CDR3 gives the full variable domain: DTGVSQNPRHKITKRGQNVTFRCDPISEHNRLYWYRQTLGQGPEFLTYFQNEAQLEKSRLLSDRFSAERPKGSFSTLEIQRTEQGDSAMYLCASAPPGTGLYNEQFFGPGTRLTVL.

The chain links TRBV27 to TRBJ2-5; either TRBD1 or TRBD2 may supply D (5 bases each). CDR1 is MNHEY, CDR2 SMNVEV, per germline (reference sequence). The CDR3 contains 14 residues. V gave up 4 bases and J gave up 4 bases, with 13 bases separating them. The CDR3 DNA sequence: TGTGCCAGCAGTTGGGGACGGCTGGGAGAGACCCAGTACTTC. Protein sequence: CASSWGRLGETQYF.

J is TRBJ1-2 and V is TRBV6-6; no clear D. Germline V gene sequence: CDR1 MNHNY, CDR2 SVGAGI (reference sequence). CDR3 length: 14 amino acids. The V end lost 2 bases, the J end lost 0 bases, and 7 bases lay between the germline ends. The CDR3 DNA sequence: TGTGCCAGCAGTTACGTTGGCCCTAACTATGGCTACACCTTC. Amino acids: CASSYVGPNYGYTF.

CDR3 in DNA: TGTGCCAGCAGCTTTGCTTTAGGATGGACTAGCGGGAGCGGCTACGAGCAGTACTTC. Residues: CASSFALGWTSGSGYEQYF. The rearrangement uses TRBV12-1 and TRBJ2-7; the table calls TRBD2, which could not be checked here. TRBV12-1 is listed as a pseudogene. The CDR3 consists of 19 residues.

The chain carries TRBV7-2 and TRBJ2-1, with 11 bases matching TRBD2. CDR1 SGHTA and CDR2 FQGNSA come from the germline V gene. The trim removed 5 bases at V and 4 bases at J, leaving 4 bases unmatched. CDR3 size: 15 residues. CDR3 sequence: CASSRGLAEYNEQFF. The CDR3 DNA reads as TGTGCCAGCAGCCGGGGACTAGCGGAATACAATGAGCAGTTCTTC.

CDR3 sequence reads: CASRPEARQTQYF. The CDR3 bases are TGTGCCAGCAGGCCGGAGGCCAGGCAGACCCAGTACTTC. This sequence joins TRBV6-5 and TRBJ2-5, with D possibly being TRBD2 (5 bases). This CDR3 contains 13 residues. V lost 6 bases to trimming and J lost 6 bases, with 14 bases between them. Per the germline V gene, CDR1 is MNHEY and CDR2 is SVGAGI.

The chain links TRBV2 to TRBJ2-6; D may be TRBD1 (5 bases). The CDR3 contains 17 residues. Per germline, CDR1 SNHLY and CDR2 FYNNEI. Trimming stripped 7 bases from V and 0 bases from J, with 16 bases between. This CDR3 reads CASTQGYSASGANVLTF. CDR3 sequence (DNA): TGTGCCAGCACCCAGGGTTACTCAGCCTCTGGGGCCAACGTCCTGACTTTC.

The rearrangement joins TRBV18 to TRBJ1-2; the match to TRBD1 covers 8 bases. Per the germline V gene, CDR1 is KGHSH and CDR2 is LQKENI. The CDR3 loop spans 14 amino acids. V lost 3 bases, J lost 8 bases, and 8 bases stayed unmatched. CDR3 sequence (DNA): TGTGCCAGCTCACCCTTGCAGGGGGCTCGGGGCTACACCTTC. It encodes CASSPLQGARGYTF.

This chain uses TRBV18 with TRBJ1-1; no reliable D call. The CDR3 consists of 14 residues. Per germline, CDR1 KGHSH and CDR2 LQKENI. Trimming removed 2 bases at V and 6 bases at J, with 13 bases between. The CDR3 nucleotides are TGTGCCAGCTCACCAGGGCAGGCCGCGGCTGAAGCTTTCTTT. Translation: CASSPGQAAAEAFF. Full variable domain (remainder filled in from reference TRBV18 and TRBJ1-1): NAGVMQNPRHLVRRRGQEARLRCSPMKGHSHVYWYRQLPEEGLKFMVYLQKENIIDESGMPKERFSAEFPKEGPSILRIQQVVRGDSAAYFCASSPGQAAAEAFFGQGTRLTVV.

V usage is TRBV15 and J usage is TRBJ2-3, with 8 bases matching TRBD2. The V gene end was trimmed by 0 bases and the J gene end by 5 bases; junction bases not matched to a gene: 4. Germline-derived CDR1 and CDR2 are LNHNV and YYDKDF (reference sequence). The CDR3 consists of 15 residues. CDR3 coding DNA: TGTGCCACCAGCAGAGATCGGGGGGGTGAAGATACGCAGTATTTT. Translated, it gives CATSRDRGGEDTQYF.

This chain links TRBV7-9 with TRBJ1-3; no reliable D call. With 5 bases removed from V and 3 bases from J, the gap between germline ends came to 11 bases. Germline CDR1 is SEHNR and CDR2 is FQNEAQ (reference sequence). The CDR3 covers 14 residues. CDR3 in amino acids: CASSQFDLGNTIYF. In DNA, the CDR3 is TGTGCCAGCAGCCAATTCGACCTTGGAAACACCATATATTTT.

This chain uses TRBV19 with TRBJ1-5; D unclear. CDR3 size: 19 residues. Germline V lookup: CDR1 LNHDA, CDR2 SQIVND (reference sequence). The germline V and J ends were trimmed by 6 bases and 2 bases, with 26 bases remaining between them. In nucleotides, the CDR3 is TGTGCCAGTAGCGTGGCCTCCTTCCAAGGATTTAGGGGCAATCAGCCCCAGCATTTT. This sequence encodes CASSVASFQGFRGNQPQHF.

Note on this clone: Other DNA sequences in the same sample also yield this CDR3. The chain is built from TRBV5-1 and TRBJ2-1; D remains ambiguous. Germline assignment: CDR1 SGHRS and CDR2 YFSETQ. Trimming shortened V by 2 bases and J by 0 bases, and 6 bases separated the two germline ends. There are 14 residues in the CDR3. The CDR3 DNA follows: TGCGCCAGCAGCTTAGGTAACTCCTACAATGAGCAGTTCTTC. This sequence encodes CASSLGNSYNEQFF.

This chain uses TRBV5-4 with TRBJ1-2, with no clear D. Germline lookup yields CDR1 SGHNT and CDR2 YYREEE (reference sequence). V dropped 0 bases and J dropped 6 bases, with 9 bases sitting between them. CDR3 size: 13 residues. CDR3 sequence: CASSLVGGNGYTF. In nucleotides, the CDR3 is TGTGCCAGCAGCTTGGTGGGAGGGAATGGCTACACCTTC. The entire variable domain, with the rest obtained from reference TRBV5-4 and TRBJ1-2, is as follows: ETGVTQSPTHLIKTRGQQVTLRCSSQSGHNTVSWYQQALGQGPQFIFQYYREEENGRGNFPPRFSGLQFPNYSSELNVNALELDDSALYLCASSLVGGNGYTFGSGTRLTVV.

The CDR3 nucleotides are TGTGCCAGCAGCAACGCCGGCACAGGGTACACCGGGGAGCTGTTTTTT. Its translation: CASSNAGTGYTGELFF. The chain links TRBV7-3 to TRBJ2-2; D may be TRBD1 (6 bases). Trimming pared 5 bases from V and 3 bases from J, leaving 16 bases between. Germline V lookup: CDR1 SGHTA, CDR2 FQGTGA. This CDR3 has 16 amino acids.

The rearrangement joins TRBV9 to TRBJ2-3; D not resolved. The CDR3 loop spans 14 amino acids. Trimming took off 0 bases at V and 2 bases at J, with 7 bases between the two ends. Per the germline V gene, CDR1 is SGDLS and CDR2 is YYNGEE. Here the CDR3 reads CASSVARFTDTQYF. CDR3 nucleotides: TGTGCCAGCAGCGTAGCGCGGTTCACAGATACGCAGTATTTT.

The genes are TRBV5-1 and TRBJ1-1; 9 nucleotides agree with TRBD1. V shed 4 bases and J 2 bases; nucleotides not matched to a gene: 6. Germline V gene data show CDR1 as SGHRS and CDR2 as YFSETQ. The CDR3 consists of 15 residues. CDR3: CASSGVGQGNTEAFF. The DNA for the CDR3 is TGCGCCAGCAGCGGAGTGGGACAGGGAAACACTGAAGCTTTCTTT.

The chain combines TRBV2 with TRBJ1-2, with D unclear. The CDR3 runs to 10 residues. V lost 3 bases, J lost 8 bases, and 4 bases lay in between. CDR1 and CDR2 from the germline V gene are SNHLY and FYNNEI. The CDR3 DNA reads as TGTGCCAGCAGTGATGGGGGCTACACCTTC. This gives the protein CASSDGGYTF.

About this clone itself: The sample carries other DNA sequences with the same CDR3. This rearrangement joins TRBV9 to TRBJ2-7; 13 bases match TRBD2. Germline-derived CDR1 and CDR2 are SGDLS and YYNGEE. This CDR3 spans 15 amino acids. V trimming: 2 bases; J trimming: 2 bases; junction bases outside the gene matches: 1. CDR3 residues: CASSVGTSGTYEQYF. The CDR3 bases are TGTGCCAGCAGCGTCGGGACTAGCGGGACCTACGAGCAGTACTTC.

The chain links TRBV6-5 to TRBJ1-2; 10 bases map to TRBD1. This CDR3 spans 16 amino acids. Losses at the gene ends were 2 bases for V and 3 bases for J; bases not matched to a gene: 6. The germline CDR1 and CDR2 sequences are MNHEY and SVGAGI. The chain's CDR3 is CASSYSGTGEDYGYTF. CDR3 DNA: TGTGCCAGCAGTTACAGTGGGACAGGGGAGGACTATGGCTACACCTTC.

The chain has TRBV5-4 and TRBJ1-6; TRBD1 aligns across 9 bases. Germline V gives CDR1 SGHNT, CDR2 YYREEE (reference sequence). This CDR3 is 13 amino acids long. As DNA, the CDR3 is TGTGCAGGGGGAGACAGGGGGAATTCACCCCTCCACTTT. This sequence encodes CAGGDRGNSPLHF.

The rearrangement uses TRBV28 and TRBJ1-2, with TRBD1 matching over 9 bases. Germline CDR1 MDHEN, CDR2 SYDVKM. The CDR3 is made up of 15 amino acids. Unmatched junction bases numbered 7, after V lost 6 bases and J lost 2 bases. The CDR3 protein is CASRRGTGRNYGYTF. For the CDR3, the DNA is TGTGCCAGCAGAAGAGGGACAGGGAGAAACTATGGCTACACCTTC.